This T cell receptor beta chain stems from a study of shared clonotypes between healthy human individuals. Clones were read by immunoSEQ multiplex PCR, and TCRdb kept only the in-frame ones, dropping some. The sample has over 2 million clones; 80% to 95% are singletons. The V end was cut by 5 bases, the J end by 7 bases, with 11 bases between. Germline CDR1 and CDR2: MDHEN and SYDVKM. The CDR3 is 13 amino acids. Sequenced material: naive CD4+ T cells from PBMCs. Subset here: CD45RA+ positively selected. This receptor was obtained from a man between 18 and 29 years old in good health. Some clones in this sample may be carry-over from other donors' samples. V usage is TRBV28 and J usage is TRBJ2-2, with TRBD1 as a possible D gene (5 bases). CDR3 in DNA: TGTGCCAGCAGTACCAACACAGGCGGGGAGCTGTTTTTT. Translated, it gives CASSTNTGGELFF. The full variable domain, in which reference TRBV28 and TRBJ2-2 provide the parts outside the CDR3, is DVKVTQSSRYLVKRTGEKVFLECVQDMDHENMFWYRQDPGLGLRLIYFSYDVKMKEKGDIPEGYSVSREKKERFSLILESASTNQTSMYLCASSTNTGGELFFGEGSRLTVL.